This T cell receptor beta chain is from a study of blood T cell repertoires in COVID-19. Across the study: T cells, B-cell-depleted T cells, or PBMCs provided the cDNA or gDNA that served as material.

The germline gives CDR1 LGHNT, CDR2 FRNRAP. V was pared by 7 bases and J by 4 bases, with 12 bases between. The CDR3 totals 13 residues. How the authors handled the data: Estimation of nucleated cell counts relied on the amplification of reference gene primers. Assay used: immunoSEQ multiplex PCR; TCRdb lists only in-frame clones, some missing. From that table come the V and J calls and clone size; the DNA was used to work out D and trimming. In the table there are some 64,000 clones, around 70% of which are singletons. Followed longitudinally, the Seattle patients had been enrolled during active infection.

The specimen sequenced was peripheral blood. V and J are TRBV12-5 and TRBJ2-3, with D tentatively TRBD2 (7 bases). This sequence was found in an older woman with COVID-19, enrolled during active disease. CDR3 in DNA: TGTGCTAGTGTCTTAGGGGGGGCAGATACGCAGTATTTT. Encoded protein: CASVLGGADTQYF. The whole variable domain, remainder taken from reference TRBV12-5 and TRBJ2-3, is DARVTQTPRHKVTEMGQEVTMRCQPILGHNTVFWYRQTMMQGLELLAYFRNRAPLDDSGMPKDRFSAEMPDATLATLKIQPSEPRDSAVYFCASVLGGADTQYFGPGTRLTVL.